Listed below are T cell receptor beta chains from one sample, sequenced in a study of T cells after yellow fever vaccination. TCRdb itself ran the 5' RACE reads through MiXCR, one entry per CDR3 protein. The sample consists of some 500,000 distinct CDR3 sequences, approximately 13% of them appearing once. The material sequenced was PBMCs, taken on the day of the yellow fever booster vaccination. The receptors shown here come from a man aged 25 to 40 who received the YFV17D yellow fever vaccine. The CDR3 runs from the conserved cysteine through the conserved F or W. The D gene is left open where the match is weak. Only part of the rows carry a size: once, few, many, or a class if the clone is expanded.

CDR3 protein | CDR3 DNA | clone size | D gene | J gene | V gene
CASSMGTANYGYTF | TGTGCCAGCAGCATGGGGACCGCCAACTATGGCTACACCTTC | . | . | TRBJ1-2 | TRBV5-4
CASSDGNGDSPLHF | TGCGCCAGCAGCGACGGAAACGGCGACTCACCCCTCCACTTT | . | . | TRBJ1-6 | TRBV4-3
CASSSIAGVGDTQYF | TGTGCCAGCAGTTCGATAGCGGGAGTCGGAGATACGCAGTATTTT | . | TRBD2 | TRBJ2-3 | TRBV6-4
CASSYSGGDSRYEQYF | TGTGCCAGCAGTTACTCGGGGGGGGACTCGCGGTACGAGCAGTACTTC | . | TRBD2 | TRBJ2-7 | TRBV6-5
CASKRSGGQLHEKLFF | TGTGCCAGCAAAAGATCTGGGGGACAGCTTCATGAAAAACTGTTTTTT | . | TRBD1 | TRBJ1-4 | TRBV5-8
CASSIQSGTGANVLTF | TGTGCCAGCAGCATTCAGTCAGGGACCGGGGCCAACGTCCTGACTTTC | . | . | TRBJ2-6 | TRBV7-2
CSAKGASGAYEQYF | TGCAGTGCTAAAGGGGCTAGCGGAGCCTACGAGCAGTACTTC | few | TRBD2 | TRBJ2-7 | TRBV20-1
CASRSDRDTGELFF | TGTGCCAGCAGATCGGACAGGGACACCGGGGAGCTGTTTTTT | few | TRBD1 | TRBJ2-2 | TRBV6-1
CASSSQGSGEKLFF | TGTGCCAGCAGCTCACAGGGTTCGGGTGAAAAACTGTTTTTT | many | . | TRBJ1-4 | TRBV7-2
CATNPSGPSYEQYF | TGTGCCACCAACCCTAGCGGGCCCTCCTACGAGCAGTACTTC | few | TRBD2 | TRBJ2-7 | TRBV27
CSVERREGLYNEQFF | TGCAGCGTTGAGAGGCGGGAGGGCCTTTACAATGAGCAGTTCTTC | . | TRBD2 | TRBJ2-1 | TRBV29-1
CSVELRRANTEAFF | TGCAGCGTTGAATTGCGGCGTGCGAACACTGAAGCTTTCTTT | few | . | TRBJ1-1 | TRBV29-1
CASSPYTGDASTDTQYF | TGTGCCAGCAGTCCGTACACAGGGGACGCTAGCACAGATACGCAGTATTTT | . | TRBD1 | TRBJ2-3 | TRBV12-3/TRBV12-4
CASSWTSREETQYF | TGTGCCAGCAGTTGGACTAGCCGGGAAGAGACCCAGTACTTC | many | TRBD2 | TRBJ2-5 | TRBV5-5
CASSLVGDRGLF | TGTGCCAGCAGCTTAGTTGGGGACAGGGGCCTCTTC | . | TRBD1 | TRBJ2-1 | TRBV7-2
CSASQREGLTGELFF | TGCAGTGCTAGTCAGCGGGAGGGCCTCACCGGGGAGCTGTTTTTT | . | TRBD2 | TRBJ2-2 | TRBV20-1
CASSLQQGGDLYNEQFF | TGTGCCAGCAGCTTACAACAGGGAGGGGACCTTTACAATGAGCAGTTCTTC | few | . | TRBJ2-1 | TRBV7-9
CASSYIRFQGELFF | TGTGCCAGCAGTTACATAAGGTTCCAGGGGGAGCTGTTTTTT | . | . | TRBJ2-2 | TRBV6-5
CAVRSPPAYEQYF | TGTGCCGTCCGATCCCCACCAGCATACGAGCAGTACTTC | . | . | TRBJ2-7 | TRBV10-3
CASSFTLGEYEQYF | TGTGCCAGCAGCTTTACACTAGGGGAATACGAGCAGTACTTC | few | . | TRBJ2-7 | TRBV5-8
CSAYGRNQPQHF | TGCAGTGCTTACGGCCGCAATCAGCCCCAGCATTTT | few | . | TRBJ1-5 | TRBV20-1
CSVEMTGGVSYEQYF | TGCAGCGTTGAGATGACAGGGGGAGTCTCCTACGAGCAGTACTTC | few | TRBD1 | TRBJ2-7 | TRBV29-1
CASSLGTSGKYFLAKNIQYF | TGTGCCAGCAGTCTCGGGACTAGCGGGAAGTATTTCTTAGCCAAAAACATTCAGTACTTC | . | TRBD2 | TRBJ2-4 | TRBV28
CATCRSCLEQYF | TGTGCCACCTGCCGTTCCTGTCTTGAGCAGTACTTC | . | . | TRBJ2-7 | TRBV15
CASSFSFEGTRVQETQYF | TGTGCCAGCAGTTTCTCGTTCGAGGGGACTAGGGTACAAGAGACCCAGTACTTC | . | TRBD2 | TRBJ2-5 | TRBV12-3/TRBV12-4
CASSPFGLAGTYEQYF | TGCGCCAGCAGCCCCTTCGGACTAGCGGGAACCTACGAGCAGTACTTC | few | TRBD2 | TRBJ2-7 | TRBV5-1
CASSQLAGRGANVLTF | TGCGCCAGCAGTCAATTAGCAGGGAGAGGGGCCAACGTCCTGACTTTC | . | . | TRBJ2-6 | TRBV23-1
CASSPRDTGELFF | TGTGCCAGCAGTCCCAGGGATACCGGGGAGCTGTTTTTT | many | . | TRBJ2-2 | TRBV7-3
CASSPWDRAQGYTF | TGTGCCAGCAGCCCATGGGACAGGGCCCAGGGGTACACCTTC | . | TRBD1 | TRBJ1-2 | TRBV7-9
CASSLDPRAGELFF | TGTGCCAGCAGCTTAGATCCTCGGGCCGGGGAGCTGTTTTTT | few | . | TRBJ2-2 | TRBV11-2
CAVSRTSGATDTQYF | TGTGCCGTTTCAAGGACTAGCGGGGCCACAGATACGCAGTATTTT | few | TRBD2 | TRBJ2-3 | TRBV7-2
CASSSTGGKETQYF | TGTGCCAGCAGCTCCACAGGGGGCAAAGAGACCCAGTACTTC | few | TRBD1 | TRBJ2-5 | TRBV7-2
CASSLDSGGGTDEQFF | TGTGCCAGCAGCTTAGATAGCGGAGGGGGAACAGATGAGCAGTTCTTC | few | . | TRBJ2-1 | TRBV7-8
CASSYRTDYEQYF | TGTGCCAGCAGCTACCGGACAGACTACGAGCAGTACTTC | few | . | TRBJ2-7 | TRBV7-2
CASSLVFGQVINDGYTF | TGTGCCAGCAGCTTAGTTTTCGGACAGGTTATTAACGATGGCTACACCTTC | . | TRBD1 | TRBJ1-2 | TRBV11-2
CATSTDRVNSPLHF | TGTGCCACCAGCACAGACAGGGTGAATTCACCCCTCCACTTT | few | TRBD1 | TRBJ1-6 | TRBV15
CASSWAGDGFYEQYF | TGTGCCAGCAGTTGGGCAGGGGACGGCTTTTACGAGCAGTACTTC | . | . | TRBJ2-7 | TRBV28
CASSFKGSSYNSPLHF | TGTGCCAGCAGCTTTAAAGGGAGCTCCTATAATTCACCCCTCCACTTT | . | . | TRBJ1-6 | TRBV7-2
CASSYGWKDSGNQPQHF | TGTGCCAGCAGTTACGGTTGGAAGGACAGTGGCAATCAGCCCCAGCATTTT | many | . | TRBJ1-5 | TRBV6-5
CASSFRTWEGEAFF | TGTGCCAGCAGCTTCCGGACGTGGGAGGGTGAAGCTTTCTTT | few | . | TRBJ1-1 | TRBV5-8
CASSLNLGRPRLGASYEQYF | TGCGCCAGCAGCTTGAATCTTGGGAGGCCCCGGTTGGGGGCCTCCTACGAGCAGTACTTC | few | . | TRBJ2-7 | TRBV5-1
CASRAGDEQFF | TGTGCCAGCAGAGCGGGAGATGAGCAGTTCTTC | few | TRBD2 | TRBJ2-1 | TRBV7-2
CSVEKFSGANVLTF | TGCAGCGTGGAAAAATTTTCTGGGGCCAACGTCCTGACTTTC | many | . | TRBJ2-6 | TRBV29-1
CASSLEGSRELFF | TGCGCCAGCAGCTTGGAGGGGTCCCGGGAGCTGTTTTTT | few | . | TRBJ2-2 | TRBV5-1
CASSYGTAGSEQYF | TGTGCCAGCAGTTACGGAACAGCCGGTTCCGAGCAGTACTTC | . | . | TRBJ2-7 | TRBV6-5
CASRSAGSTGELFF | TGTGCCAGCAGGTCAGCGGGATCCACCGGGGAGCTGTTTTTT | . | TRBD2 | TRBJ2-2 | TRBV6-2/TRBV6-3
CASSYSGGGFYEQYF | TGTGCCAGCAGTTACAGCGGTGGGGGCTTCTACGAGCAGTACTTC | once | . | TRBJ2-7 | TRBV6-2/TRBV6-3
CASEGESTEAFF | TGTGCCAGTGAGGGGGAGTCCACTGAAGCTTTCTTT | few | . | TRBJ1-1 | TRBV19
CASSYVSSGILDGTDTQYF | TGTGCCAGCAGTTACGTTTCTAGCGGGATATTGGATGGCACAGATACGCAGTATTTT | few | TRBD2 | TRBJ2-3 | TRBV6-5
CSATSGRINEQFF | TGCAGTGCTACTAGCGGGAGGATAAATGAGCAGTTCTTC | . | TRBD2 | TRBJ2-1 | TRBV20-1
CASSEWSATKETQYF | TGTGCCAGCAGTGAATGGTCTGCGACTAAAGAGACCCAGTACTTC | few | . | TRBJ2-5 | TRBV6-1
CASGTTGTEAFF | TGTGCCAGCGGGACGACGGGCACTGAAGCTTTCTTT | . | . | TRBJ1-1 | TRBV6-5
CATSWSAGTGDNEQFF | TGTGCCACCAGCTGGAGTGCCGGGACAGGGGACAATGAGCAGTTCTTC | . | TRBD1 | TRBJ2-1 | TRBV15